The following is a TCR beta chain sequence with its context. The method was immunoSEQ multiplex PCR; TCRdb's version includes in-frame clones alone and lacks a portion of them. The profile shows around 150,000 clones, approximately 86% of them singletons. These data come from a study of cytomegalovirus exposure and HLA in healthy donors. Looking at the study overall: Per a later analysis, the approximately 690 first-cohort and some 130 validation repertoires shared one platform.

This clonotype was sampled from a young man in good health and CMV-seropositive. Input material: PBMCs.

CDR3: CASSRKEGGGNQPQHF. The CDR3 nucleotides are TGCGCCAGCAGTCGAAAGGAAGGGGGCGGCAATCAGCCCCAGCATTTT. The V and J genes are TRBV23-1 and TRBJ1-5; 7 positions match TRBD1. TRBV23-1 qualifies as an ORF whose function is uncertain. CDR3 size: 16 residues. With 4 bases clipped from V and 2 bases from J, the junction kept 8 bases outside the gene matches.